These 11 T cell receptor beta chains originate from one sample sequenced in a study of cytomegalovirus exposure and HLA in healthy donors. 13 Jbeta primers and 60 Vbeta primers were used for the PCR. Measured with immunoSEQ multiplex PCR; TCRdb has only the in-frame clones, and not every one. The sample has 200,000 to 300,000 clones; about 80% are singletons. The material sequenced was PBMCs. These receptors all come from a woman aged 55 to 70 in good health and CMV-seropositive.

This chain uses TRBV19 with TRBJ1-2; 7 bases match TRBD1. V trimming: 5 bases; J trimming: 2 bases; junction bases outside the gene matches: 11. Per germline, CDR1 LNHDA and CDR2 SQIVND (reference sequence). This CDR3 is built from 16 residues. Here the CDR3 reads CASSATQGVWNYGYTF. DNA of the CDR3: TGTGCCAGTAGTGCTACCCAGGGGGTCTGGAACTATGGCTACACCTTC.

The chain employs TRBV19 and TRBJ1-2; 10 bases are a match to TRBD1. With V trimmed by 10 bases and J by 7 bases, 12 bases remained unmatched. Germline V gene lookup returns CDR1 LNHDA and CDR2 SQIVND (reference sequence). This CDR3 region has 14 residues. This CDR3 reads CATRAGTGASGYTF. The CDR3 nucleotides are TGTGCCACCCGAGCCGGGACAGGGGCGTCTGGCTACACCTTC.

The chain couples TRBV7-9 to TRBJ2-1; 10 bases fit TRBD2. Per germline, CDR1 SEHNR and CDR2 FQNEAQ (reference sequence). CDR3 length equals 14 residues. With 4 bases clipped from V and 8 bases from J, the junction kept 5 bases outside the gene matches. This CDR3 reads CASSSLAGGYEQFF. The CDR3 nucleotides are TGTGCCAGCAGCTCCTTAGCGGGAGGATATGAGCAGTTCTTC. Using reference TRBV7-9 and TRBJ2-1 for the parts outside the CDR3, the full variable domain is DTGVSQNPRHKITKRGQNVTFRCDPISEHNRLYWYRQTLGQGPEFLTYFQNEAQLEKSRLLSDRFSAERPKGSFSTLEIQRTEQGDSAMYLCASSSLAGGYEQFFGPGTRLTVL.

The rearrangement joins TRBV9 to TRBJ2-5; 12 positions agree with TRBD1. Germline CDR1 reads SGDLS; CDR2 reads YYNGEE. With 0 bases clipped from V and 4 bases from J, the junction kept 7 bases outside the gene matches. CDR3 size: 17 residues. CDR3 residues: CASSVGGGTGGRETQYF. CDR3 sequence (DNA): TGTGCCAGCAGCGTAGGAGGCGGGACAGGGGGCAGAGAGACCCAGTACTTC.

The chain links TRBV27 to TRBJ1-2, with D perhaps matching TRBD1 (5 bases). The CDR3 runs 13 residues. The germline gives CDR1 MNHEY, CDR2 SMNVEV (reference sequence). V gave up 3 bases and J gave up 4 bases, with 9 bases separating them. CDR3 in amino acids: CASSFDSVYGYTF. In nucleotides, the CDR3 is TGTGCCAGCAGTTTTGACAGCGTCTATGGCTACACCTTC.

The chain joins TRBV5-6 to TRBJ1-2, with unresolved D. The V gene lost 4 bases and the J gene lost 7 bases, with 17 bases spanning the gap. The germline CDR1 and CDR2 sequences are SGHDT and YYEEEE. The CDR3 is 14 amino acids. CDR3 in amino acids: CASSPQVGGLGYTF. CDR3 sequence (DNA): TGTGCCAGCAGCCCACAAGTAGGTGGGCTTGGCTACACCTTC. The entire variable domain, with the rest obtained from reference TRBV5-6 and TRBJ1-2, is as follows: DAGVTQSPTHLIKTRGQQVTLRCSPKSGHDTVSWYQQALGQGPQFIFQYYEEEERQRGNFPDRFSGHQFPNYSSELNVNALLLGDSALYLCASSPQVGGLGYTFGSGTRLTVV.

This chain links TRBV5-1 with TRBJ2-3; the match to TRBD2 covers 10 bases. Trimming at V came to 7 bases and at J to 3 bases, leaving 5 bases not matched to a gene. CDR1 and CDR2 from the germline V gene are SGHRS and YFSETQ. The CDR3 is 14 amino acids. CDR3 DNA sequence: TGCGCCAGCGGATCTAGCGGGGGTACAGATACGCAGTATTTT. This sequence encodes CASGSSGGTDTQYF.

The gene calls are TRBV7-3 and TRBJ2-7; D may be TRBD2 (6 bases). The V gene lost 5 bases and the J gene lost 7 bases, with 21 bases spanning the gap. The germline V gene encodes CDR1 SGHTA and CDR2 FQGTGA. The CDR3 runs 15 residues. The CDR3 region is CASSLRGGYGGEQYF. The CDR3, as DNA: TGTGCCAGCAGCCTGAGGGGCGGATACGGGGGTGAGCAGTACTTC.

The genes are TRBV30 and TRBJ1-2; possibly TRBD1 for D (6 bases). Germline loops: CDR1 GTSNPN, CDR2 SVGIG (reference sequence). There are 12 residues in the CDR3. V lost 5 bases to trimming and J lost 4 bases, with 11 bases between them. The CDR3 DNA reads TGTGCCTGGTCACAGGGAGCCTATGGCTACACCTTC. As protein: CAWSQGAYGYTF.

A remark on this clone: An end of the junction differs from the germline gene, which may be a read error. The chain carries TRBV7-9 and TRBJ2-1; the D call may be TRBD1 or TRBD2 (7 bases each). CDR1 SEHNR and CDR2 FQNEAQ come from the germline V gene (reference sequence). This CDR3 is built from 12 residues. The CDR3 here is CSSGTVGSEQFF. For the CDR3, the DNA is TGTTCCAGCGGGACAGTAGGGTCTGAGCAGTTCTTC.

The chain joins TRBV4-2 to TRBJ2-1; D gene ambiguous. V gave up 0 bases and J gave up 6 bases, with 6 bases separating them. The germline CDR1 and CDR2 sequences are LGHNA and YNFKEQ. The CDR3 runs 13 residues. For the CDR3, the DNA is TGTGCCAGCAGCCAAGAGCAGGTCAATGAGCAGTTCTTC. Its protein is CASSQEQVNEQFF.